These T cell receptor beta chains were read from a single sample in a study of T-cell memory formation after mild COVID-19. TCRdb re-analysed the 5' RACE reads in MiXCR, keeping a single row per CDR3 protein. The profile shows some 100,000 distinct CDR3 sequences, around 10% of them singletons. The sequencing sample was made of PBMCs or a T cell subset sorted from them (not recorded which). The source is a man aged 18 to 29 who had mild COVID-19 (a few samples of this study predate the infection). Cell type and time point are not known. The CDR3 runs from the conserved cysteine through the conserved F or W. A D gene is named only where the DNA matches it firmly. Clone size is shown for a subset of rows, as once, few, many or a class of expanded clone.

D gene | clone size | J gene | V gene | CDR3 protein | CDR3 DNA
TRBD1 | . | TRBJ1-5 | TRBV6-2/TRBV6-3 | CASSLTGGVQPQHF | TGTGCCAGCAGCCTAACAGGGGGGGTTCAGCCCCAGCATTTT
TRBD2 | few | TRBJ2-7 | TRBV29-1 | CSGGTSGGYEQYF | TGCAGCGGCGGGACTAGCGGGGGGTACGAGCAGTACTTC
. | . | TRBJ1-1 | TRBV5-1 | CASSRRRVGDTEAFF | TGCGCCAGCAGCCGACGGAGGGTGGGGGATACTGAAGCTTTCTTT
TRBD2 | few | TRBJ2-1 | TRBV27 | CASTARGVANEQFF | TGTGCCAGCACGGCGCGGGGGGTCGCGAATGAGCAGTTCTTC
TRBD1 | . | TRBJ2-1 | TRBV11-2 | CASSSGTGYYNEQFF | TGTGCCAGCAGCTCCGGGACAGGGTACTACAATGAGCAGTTCTTC
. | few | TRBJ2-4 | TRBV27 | CASSEVGAKNIQYF | TGTGCCAGCAGTGAAGTTGGGGCCAAAAACATTCAGTACTTC
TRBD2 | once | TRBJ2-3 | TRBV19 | CASTPHSGGADTQYF | TGTGCCAGTACCCCCCATAGCGGGGGGGCAGATACGCAGTATTTT
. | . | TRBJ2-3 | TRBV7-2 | CASSLSGSAERTDTQYF | TGTGCCAGCAGCTTATCTGGAAGCGCCGAACGCACAGATACGCAGTATTTT
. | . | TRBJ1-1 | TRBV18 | CASSPGWNTEAFF | TGTGCCAGCTCACCAGGTTGGAACACTGAAGCTTTCTTT
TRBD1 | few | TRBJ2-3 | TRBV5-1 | CASSLVAGGTSTDTQYF | TGCGCCAGCAGCTTGGTCGCAGGGGGAACTAGCACAGATACGCAGTATTTT